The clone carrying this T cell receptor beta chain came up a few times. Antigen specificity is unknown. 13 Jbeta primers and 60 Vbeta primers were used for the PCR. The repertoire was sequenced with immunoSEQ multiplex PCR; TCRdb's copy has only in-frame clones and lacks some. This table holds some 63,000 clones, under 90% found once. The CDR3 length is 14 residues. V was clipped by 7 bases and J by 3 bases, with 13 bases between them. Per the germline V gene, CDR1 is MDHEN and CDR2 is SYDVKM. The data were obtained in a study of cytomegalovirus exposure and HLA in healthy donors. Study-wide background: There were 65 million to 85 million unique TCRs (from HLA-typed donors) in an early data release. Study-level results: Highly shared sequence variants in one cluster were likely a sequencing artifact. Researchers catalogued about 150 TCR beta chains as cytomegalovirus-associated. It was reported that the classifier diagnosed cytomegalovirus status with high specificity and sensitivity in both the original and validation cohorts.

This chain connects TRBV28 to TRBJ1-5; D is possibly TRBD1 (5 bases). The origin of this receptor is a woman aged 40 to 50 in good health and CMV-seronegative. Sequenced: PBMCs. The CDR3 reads CASTNSGHNQPQHF. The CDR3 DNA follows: TGTGCCAGCACAAATTCAGGGCACAATCAGCCCCAGCATTTT. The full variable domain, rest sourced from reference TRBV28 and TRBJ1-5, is DVKVTQSSRYLVKRTGEKVFLECVQDMDHENMFWYRQDPGLGLRLIYFSYDVKMKEKGDIPEGYSVSREKKERFSLILESASTNQTSMYLCASTNSGHNQPQHFGDGTRLSIL.